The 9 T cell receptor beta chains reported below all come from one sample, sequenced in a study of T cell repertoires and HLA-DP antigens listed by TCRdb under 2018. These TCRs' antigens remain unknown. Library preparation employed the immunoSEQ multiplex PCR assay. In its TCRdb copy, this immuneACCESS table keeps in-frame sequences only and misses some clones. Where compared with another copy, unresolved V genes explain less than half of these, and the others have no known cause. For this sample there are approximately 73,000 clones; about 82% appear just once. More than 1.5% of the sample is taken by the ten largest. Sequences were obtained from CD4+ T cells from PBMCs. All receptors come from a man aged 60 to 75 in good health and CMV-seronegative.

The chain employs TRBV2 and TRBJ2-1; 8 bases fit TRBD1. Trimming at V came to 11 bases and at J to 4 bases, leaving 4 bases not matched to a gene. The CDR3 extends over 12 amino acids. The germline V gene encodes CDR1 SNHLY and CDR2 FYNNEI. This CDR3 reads CASWTGYNEQFF. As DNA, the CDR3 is TGTGCCTCTTGGACAGGGTACAATGAGCAGTTCTTC.

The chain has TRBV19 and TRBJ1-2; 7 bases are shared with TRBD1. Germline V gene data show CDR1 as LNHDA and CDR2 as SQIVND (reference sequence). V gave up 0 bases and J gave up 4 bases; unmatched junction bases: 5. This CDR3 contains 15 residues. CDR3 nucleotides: TGTGCCAGTAGTATAGAGACAGGGCCTGGCTATGGCTACACCTTC. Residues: CASSIETGPGYGYTF.

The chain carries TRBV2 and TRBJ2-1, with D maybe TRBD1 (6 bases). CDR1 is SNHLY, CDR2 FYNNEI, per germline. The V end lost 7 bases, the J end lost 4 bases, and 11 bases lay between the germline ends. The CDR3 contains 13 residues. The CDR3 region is CASTGDIYNEQFF. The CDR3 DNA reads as TGTGCCAGCACCGGGGACATTTACAATGAGCAGTTCTTC.

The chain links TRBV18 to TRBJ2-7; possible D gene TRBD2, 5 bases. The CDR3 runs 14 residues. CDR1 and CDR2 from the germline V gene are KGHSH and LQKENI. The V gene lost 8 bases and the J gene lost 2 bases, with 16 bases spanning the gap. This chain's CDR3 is CASMAMAGTYEQYF. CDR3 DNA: TGTGCCAGCATGGCTATGGCGGGTACCTACGAGCAGTACTTC.

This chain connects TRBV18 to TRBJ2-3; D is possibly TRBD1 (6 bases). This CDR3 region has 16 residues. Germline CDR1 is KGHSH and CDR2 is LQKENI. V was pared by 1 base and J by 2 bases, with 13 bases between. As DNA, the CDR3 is TGTGCCAGCTCACCACGGGACAACCTATACACAGATACGCAGTATTTT. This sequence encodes CASSPRDNLYTDTQYF. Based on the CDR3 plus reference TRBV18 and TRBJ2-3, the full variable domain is NAGVMQNPRHLVRRRGQEARLRCSPMKGHSHVYWYRQLPEEGLKFMVYLQKENIIDESGMPKERFSAEFPKEGPSILRIQQVVRGDSAAYFCASSPRDNLYTDTQYFGPGTRLTVL.

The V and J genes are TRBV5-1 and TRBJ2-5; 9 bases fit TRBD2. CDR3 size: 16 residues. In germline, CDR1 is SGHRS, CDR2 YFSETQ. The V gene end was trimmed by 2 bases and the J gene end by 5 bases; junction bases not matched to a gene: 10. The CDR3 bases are TGCGCCAGCAGCTTATTAGTAGCGGGAGTGGGGGAGACCCAGTACTTC. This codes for CASSLLVAGVGETQYF.

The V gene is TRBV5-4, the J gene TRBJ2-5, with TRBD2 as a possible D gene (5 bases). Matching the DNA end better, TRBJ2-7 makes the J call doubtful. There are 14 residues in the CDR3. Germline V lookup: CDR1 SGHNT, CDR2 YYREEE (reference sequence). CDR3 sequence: CASSSSGNTYEQYF. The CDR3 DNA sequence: TGTGCCAGCAGCTCGTCCGGGAACACCTACGAGCAGTACTTC.

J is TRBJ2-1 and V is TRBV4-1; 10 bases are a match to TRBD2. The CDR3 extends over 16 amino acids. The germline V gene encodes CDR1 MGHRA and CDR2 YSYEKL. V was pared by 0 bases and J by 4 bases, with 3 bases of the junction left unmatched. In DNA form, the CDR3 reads TGCGCCAGCAGCCAAGATCTAGCGGGAGTTTACAATGAGCAGTTCTTC. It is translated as CASSQDLAGVYNEQFF.

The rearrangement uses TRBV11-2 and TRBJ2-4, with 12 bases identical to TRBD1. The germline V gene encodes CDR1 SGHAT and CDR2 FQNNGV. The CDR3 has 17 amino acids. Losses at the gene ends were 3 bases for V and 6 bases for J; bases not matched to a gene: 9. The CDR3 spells CASSFTGTGGTGNIQYF. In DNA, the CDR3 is TGTGCCAGCAGCTTCACCGGGACAGGGGGCACGGGAAACATTCAGTACTTC.